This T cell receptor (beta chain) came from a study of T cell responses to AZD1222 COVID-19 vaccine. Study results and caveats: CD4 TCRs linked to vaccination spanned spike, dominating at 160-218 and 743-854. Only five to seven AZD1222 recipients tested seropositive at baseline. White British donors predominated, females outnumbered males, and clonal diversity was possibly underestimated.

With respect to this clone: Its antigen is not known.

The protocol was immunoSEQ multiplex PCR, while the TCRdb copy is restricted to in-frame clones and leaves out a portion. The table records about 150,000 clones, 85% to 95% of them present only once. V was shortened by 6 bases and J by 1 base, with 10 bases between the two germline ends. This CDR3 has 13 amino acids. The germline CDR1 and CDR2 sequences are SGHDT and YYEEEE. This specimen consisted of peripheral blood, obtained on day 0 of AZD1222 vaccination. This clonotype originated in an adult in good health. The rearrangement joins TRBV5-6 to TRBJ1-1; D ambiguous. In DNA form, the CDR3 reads TGTGCCAGCAACCCCCGGCGGAACACTGAAGCTTTCTTT. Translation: CASNPRRNTEAFF.